A selection of T cell receptor beta chains follows, all from one sample in a study of T cell repertoires in cytomegalovirus infection. TCRdb re-derived calls from the reads in MiXCR, one entry per CDR3 protein. Of roughly 800,000 distinct CDR3 sequences listed, approximately 32% are singletons. Their recognized antigens are unknown. The sample was cultured CD8+ T cells from PBMCs, taken from culture after CMV antigen stimulation. Every receptor here comes from a human donor in good health (CMV status not recorded). Some clones in this sample may be carry-over from other donors' samples. CDR3s include the opening cysteine and the closing phenylalanine or tryptophan. Each record gives: J gene, clone size, V gene, D gene, CDR3 DNA, CDR3 protein. D genes are given only for firm matches. Only part of the rows carry a size: once, few, many, or a class if the clone is expanded.

TRBJ2-7 | - | TRBV20-1 | - | TGCAGTGCTCCGGGACTGGAGAGCTCCTACGAGCAGTACTTC | CSAPGLESSYEQYF
TRBJ2-1 | many | TRBV7-3 | TRBD2 | TGTGCCAGCAGCTTAGGGGGGGGTCACTACAATGAGCAGTTCTTC | CASSLGGGHYNEQFF
TRBJ2-7 | few | TRBV7-9 | - | TGTGCCAGCACCTTCCCGGGGACGTTCTACGAGCAGTACTTC | CASTFPGTFYEQYF
TRBJ2-1 | few | TRBV19 | TRBD1 | TGTGCCAGTAGGCCCCGGGACAGGGGGGCCTACAATGAGCAGTTCTTC | CASRPRDRGAYNEQFF
TRBJ2-1 | - | TRBV7-6 | TRBD1 | TGTGCCAGCAGCGTGGCCGACAGGGGCTACAATGAGCAGTTCTTC | CASSVADRGYNEQFF
TRBJ1-5 | - | TRBV4-1 | - | TGCGCCAGCAGCCAAGAGGGGGACGCAGGGCCCCAGCATTTT | CASSQEGDAGPQHF
TRBJ2-3 | - | TRBV19 | - | TGTGCCAGTACGCAGCGCCTCAGGGCAGATACGCAGTATTTT | CASTQRLRADTQYF
TRBJ1-1 | - | TRBV27 | TRBD1 | TGTGCCAGCAGTTTATGGGGCAGGGGGGACACTGAAGCTTTCTTT | CASSLWGRGDTEAFF
TRBJ1-2 | - | TRBV29-1 | - | TGCAGCGTTAGATCCGGGACTGACTATGGCTACACCTTC | CSVRSGTDYGYTF
TRBJ1-2 | few | TRBV7-9 | TRBD1 | TGTGCCAGCAGCTTAGGGGTCGCGGCAGGGGGATACTATGGCTACACCTTC | CASSLGVAAGGYYGYTF
TRBJ1-2 | - | TRBV2 | - | TGTGCCAGCAGTGAATCGGATGCCTATGGCTACACCTTC | CASSESDAYGYTF
TRBJ1-3 | - | TRBV9 | TRBD1 | TGTGCCAGCAGCTACGACAGGGCCTCTGGAAACACCATATATTTT | CASSYDRASGNTIYF
TRBJ2-5 | few | TRBV7-6 | TRBD2 | TGTGCCAGCAGCCTCCTTAGCGGGGGGGCTCGAGAGACCCAGTACTTC | CASSLLSGGARETQYF
TRBJ2-1 | - | TRBV15 | TRBD2 | TGTGCCACCAGCGATAGCGGGGCCAGCTCCTACAATGAGCAGTTCTTC | CATSDSGASSYNEQFF
TRBJ2-5 | few | TRBV28 | - | TGTGCCAGCAGTTCCCGGGACCCGCAAGAGACCCAGTACTTC | CASSSRDPQETQYF
TRBJ2-1 | once | TRBV5-1 | - | TGCGCCAGCAGCTCGACTAGTAGGTATGATGAGCAGTTCTTC | CASSSTSRYDEQFF
TRBJ2-7 | - | TRBV6-8 | - | TGTGCCAGCAGCCCCAGTGGGTTCTCCTACGAGCAGTACTTC | CASSPSGFSYEQYF
TRBJ1-2 | - | TRBV19 | - | TGTGCCACCAGGGACTACTCTAACTATGGCTACACCTTC | CATRDYSNYGYTF
TRBJ2-1 | - | TRBV10-3 | TRBD1 | TGTGCCATCGGGACAGGGGGCCCGAATGAGCAGTTCTTC | CAIGTGGPNEQFF
TRBJ1-1 | - | TRBV19 | - | TGTGCCACTTTAGAGGGGTCGGGCACTGAAGCTTTCTTT | CATLEGSGTEAFF
TRBJ2-7 | - | TRBV29-1 | - | TGCAGCGTTGTCGCAGGGCCCTCCTACGAGCAGTACTTC | CSVVAGPSYEQYF
TRBJ1-1 | - | TRBV7-9 | - | TGTGCCAGCAGCGTCCAGTCGACGGCTTTCTTT | CASSVQSTAFF
TRBJ2-7 | - | TRBV27 | TRBD1 | TGTGCCAGCAGCGGGACAGGGGATAGCTCCTACGAGCAGTACTTC | CASSGTGDSSYEQYF
TRBJ2-1 | - | TRBV7-2 | TRBD1 | TGTGCCAGCAGCGAAACAGGGGGCCTGGGGGTTCCCAACAATGAGCAGTTCTTC | CASSETGGLGVPNNEQFF
TRBJ1-1 | few | TRBV27 | - | TGTGCCAGCAGGGACTACGGCGGGGGGGTCACTGAAGCTTTCTTT | CASRDYGGGVTEAFF
TRBJ1-2 | few | TRBV7-8 | - | TGTGCCAGCAGCTCGGGTACCGACTACACCTTC | CASSSGTDYTF
TRBJ2-6 | - | TRBV27 | - | TGTGCCAGCAGTGATATTCTCTCTGGGGCCAACGTCCTGACTTTC | CASSDILSGANVLTF
TRBJ2-5 | once | TRBV27 | - | TGTGCCAGCAGTTTTTTGGGGGACGGAGAGACCCAGTACTTC | CASSFLGDGETQYF
TRBJ1-5 | many | TRBV6-2/TRBV6-3 | - | TGTGCCAGCAGTTACACCCCGCAAGGCAATCAGCCCCAGCATTTT | CASSYTPQGNQPQHF
TRBJ2-2 | - | TRBV11-3 | - | TGTGCCAGCAGCTTTCATACCACCGGGGAGCTGTTTTTT | CASSFHTTGELFF
TRBJ1-1 | - | TRBV12-3/TRBV12-4 | TRBD1 | TGTGCCAGCAGTTACAGGGGCATAGAAGCTTTCTTT | CASSYRGIEAFF
TRBJ2-1 | many | TRBV7-8 | TRBD2 | TGTGCCAGCAGCTTAGGGACTAGCCTGCAGAATGAGCAGTTCTTC | CASSLGTSLQNEQFF
TRBJ2-3 | few | TRBV6-5 | - | TGTGCCAGCAGTTACGGCGTGCTAGATACGCAGTATTTT | CASSYGVLDTQYF
TRBJ1-4 | - | TRBV5-5 | - | TGTGCCAGCAGCTTGAAGCCAAGGGGCTCTATGGGCGATGAACAACTGTTTTTT | CASSLKPRGSMGDEQLFF
TRBJ1-2 | few | TRBV28 | TRBD1 | TGTGCCAGCACCGGCCCCGGGACAGACTATGGCTACACCTTC | CASTGPGTDYGYTF
TRBJ1-3 | - | TRBV29-1 | TRBD1 | TGCAGCGTTGGGACAGGGGGAACTGGAAACACCATATATTTT | CSVGTGGTGNTIYF
TRBJ1-5 | few | TRBV27 | - | TGTGCCAGCAGTTTTCAGAGCAATCAGCCCCAGCATTTT | CASSFQSNQPQHF
TRBJ2-1 | few | TRBV4-1 | TRBD2 | TGCGCCAGCAGCCAGGCGGGGGGGCCCCCGTTCGAGCAGTTCTTC | CASSQAGGPPFEQFF
TRBJ1-6 | - | TRBV6-1 | - | TGTGCCAGCAGTGGAAAACGGTTTGGGAGCTCCTATAATTCACCCCTCCACTTT | CASSGKRFGSSYNSPLHF
TRBJ2-4 | many | TRBV28 | - | TGTGCCAGCAGTCCGCAGGGGAATGGCATTCAGTACTTC | CASSPQGNGIQYF
TRBJ2-2 | - | TRBV19 | - | TGTGCCAGTAGTAACCTCTCCAGGAACACCGGGGAGCTGTTTTTT | CASSNLSRNTGELFF
TRBJ2-1 | - | TRBV15 | - | TGTGCCACCAGTCGCAGGGGAGAAGGCTACAATGAGCAGTTCTTC | CATSRRGEGYNEQFF
TRBJ2-2 | - | TRBV4-2 | - | TGTGCCAGCAGCCACAGGGTTGAGTCGAACACCGGGGAGCTGTTTTTT | CASSHRVESNTGELFF
TRBJ2-5 | - | TRBV7-8 | TRBD2 | TGTGCCAGCAGCGTTAGCGGGGGGACCCAAGAGACCCAGTACTTC | CASSVSGGTQETQYF
TRBJ1-1 | - | TRBV6-2/TRBV6-3 | - | TGTGCCAGCAGTCCTCCGGAGGTCGACGCTTTCTTT | CASSPPEVDAFF
TRBJ1-2 | many | TRBV10-3 | TRBD1 | TGTGCCATCAGCTTTCTCAGCCCCTCCGGGAAGAGGACAGGGGAGAGCCCTAACTATGGCTACACCTTC | CAISFLSPSGKRTGESPNYGYTF
TRBJ2-3 | - | TRBV6-5 | - | TGTGCCAGCAGTTACTCGATCAACGGGGCTGTAGATACGCAGTATTTT | CASSYSINGAVDTQYF
TRBJ2-1 | few | TRBV6-5 | TRBD2 | TGTGCCAGCAGTTACTACCAAACGGGGGGGCCGAACAATGAGCAGTTCTTC | CASSYYQTGGPNNEQFF
TRBJ1-1 | - | TRBV7-6 | TRBD1 | TGTGCCAGCAGCTTATTGAAAGGGACAGGGGGCCCCACGGACCTGAACACTGAAGCTTTCTTT | CASSLLKGTGGPTDLNTEAFF
TRBJ2-7 | few | TRBV11-1 | TRBD1 | TGTGCCAGCAGCTTATCTCATACAGGGGGCTCCTACGAGCAGTACTTC | CASSLSHTGGSYEQYF
TRBJ2-1 | few | TRBV6-5 | - | TGTGCCAGCAGTTACTACACTGCAGCGGACTCCTACAATGAGCAGTTCTTC | CASSYYTAADSYNEQFF
TRBJ2-7 | - | TRBV6-6 | TRBD2 | TGTGCCAGCAGTTATGGGACTACCGACACCTACGAGCAGTACTTC | CASSYGTTDTYEQYF
TRBJ1-1 | - | TRBV5-1 | TRBD1 | TGCGCCAGCAGCCCAATACAGGGGGGGGAAGCTTTCTTT | CASSPIQGGEAFF
TRBJ2-1 | - | TRBV10-2 | - | TGCGCCAGCAAGGGACATCAAGGGGGTGAGCAGTTCTTC | CASKGHQGGEQFF
TRBJ2-7 | - | TRBV7-6 | TRBD1 | TGTGCCAGCAGCTTCCGGGACAGGGGGTTCTCCTACGAGCAGTACTTC | CASSFRDRGFSYEQYF
TRBJ2-2 | many | TRBV7-2 | TRBD1 | TGTGCCAGCAGCCCACAGAGGGGGCTTTTAGACACCGGGGAGCTGTTTTTT | CASSPQRGLLDTGELFF
TRBJ1-1 | - | TRBV7-9 | TRBD1 | TGTGCCAGCAGCTTACTACAGGGGGAAATCAGTGAAGCTTTCTTT | CASSLLQGEISEAFF
TRBJ1-3 | - | TRBV7-3 | - | TGTGCCAGCAGCTTAACGGGGGCTGGAAACATCATATATTTT | CASSLTGAGNIIYF
TRBJ1-1 | - | TRBV6-6 | - | TGTGCCAGCATTAACAATGTGGGAATTGGGACTGAAGCTTTCTTT | CASINNVGIGTEAFF